One and the same sample provided the 8 T cell receptor beta chains below, sequenced in a study of molecular identifiers for immune sequencing clone quantification. TCRdb used MiXCR to reprocess the PCR reads, holding one entry per CDR3 protein. The table has approximately 500,000 distinct CDR3 sequences, roughly 24% seen once. Sequenced input: naive CD8+ T cells from blood, with Jurkat cell RNA spiked in. The subset here: FACS-sorted CD8+CD4-CCR7+CD45RA+ naive T cells. The origin of the receptors is a human donor in good health. Some libraries in this study had Jurkat cell RNA spiked in.

A word on this clonotype: A much larger clone differs from this one at a single base, so this may be a read error. The V and J genes are TRBV2 and TRBJ1-1; D may be TRBD1 (5 bases). Per the germline V gene, CDR1 is SNHLY and CDR2 is FYNNEI. This CDR3 has 17 amino acids. This chain's CDR3 is CASTPALGDVRNTESFF. The CDR3 bases are TGTGCCAGCACTCCCGCGCTGGGGGACGTTAGGAACACTGAATCTTTCTTT.

V is TRBV2 and J is TRBJ1-3; the D is unclear. The length of the CDR3 is 14 residues. Germline CDR1 is SNHLY and CDR2 is FYNNEI. V was pared by 6 bases and J by 2 bases, with 11 bases between. CDR3 sequence (DNA): TGTGCCAGCAGACCACCCCGGACTGGAAACACCATATATTTT. Translating gives CASRPPRTGNTIYF.

The chain employs TRBV19 and TRBJ1-1; TRBD1 matches at 10 bases. With 1 base clipped from V and 1 base from J, the junction kept 3 bases outside the gene matches. CDR3 length equals 16 residues. Germline V gives CDR1 LNHDA, CDR2 SQIVND (reference sequence). CDR3 nucleotides: TGTGCCAGTAGTATAGGGGACAGGGGACCGAACACTGAAGCTTTCTTT. Residues: CASSIGDRGPNTEAFF.

V usage is TRBV29-1 and J usage is TRBJ2-7, with TRBD2 matching over 10 bases. This CDR3 spans 15 amino acids. V was clipped by 4 bases and J by 5 bases; unmatched bases: 11. Germline-derived CDR1 and CDR2 are SQVTM and ANQGSEA. The CDR3 coding sequence is TGCAGCGTTGTCTCCCTAGCGGGAGAATACCACGAGCAGTACTTC. Amino acids: CSVVSLAGEYHEQYF.

The chain couples TRBV27 to TRBJ1-1; possibly TRBD1 for D (6 bases). V lost 2 bases, J lost 3 bases, and 10 bases lay in between. The germline V gene encodes CDR1 MNHEY and CDR2 SMNVEV (reference sequence). CDR3 size: 14 residues. CDR3 sequence reads: CASSLQGHDTEAFF. The CDR3, as DNA: TGTGCCAGCAGTTTACAGGGGCATGACACTGAAGCTTTCTTT.

This clonotype has at least ten counts. V is TRBV5-1 and J is TRBJ1-1; perhaps TRBD1 as D (5 bases). Germline V lookup: CDR1 SGHRS, CDR2 YFSETQ. The V and J ends lost 3 bases and 3 bases respectively, with 12 bases between them. CDR3 length: 14 residues. The CDR3 region is CASSSTAVDTEAFF. In DNA, the CDR3 is TGCGCCAGCAGCTCGACAGCTGTTGACACTGAAGCTTTCTTT.

Of note for this clonotype: In this CDR3 the conserved last residue, phenylalanine or tryptophan, is missing, so a read error is likely. The J gene is TRBJ2-7, the V gene TRBV11-2, with D possibly TRBD2 on 7 matching bases. The V end lost 4 bases, the J end lost 7 bases, and 20 bases lay between the germline ends. The CDR3 sequence is 15 residues long. The germline V gene has CDR1 SGHAT and CDR2 FQNNGV. CDR3 sequence reads: CASSSGGAPRREQYY. The CDR3 DNA reads as TGTGCCAGCAGCTCTGGGGGGGCCCCAAGGCGGGAGCAGTACTAC.

To note about this clonotype: This may be a read error, as it is one base from a much larger clone. The DNA of the CDR3 is TGTGCCTGGAGTGTACCCCCGAGCTCCTACATTGAGCAGTTCTTC. Encoded protein: CAWSVPPSSYIEQFF. This chain links TRBV30 with TRBJ2-1; unclear D gene. Germline V gene lookup returns CDR1 GTSNPN and CDR2 SVGIG (reference sequence). The CDR3 totals 15 residues.